This T cell receptor (beta chain) was sequenced for a study of control samples from healthy donors and cancer patients. The germline V gene has CDR1 KGHDR and CDR2 SFDVKD. Unmatched junction bases numbered 17, after V lost 8 bases and J lost 9 bases. The CDR3 extends over 16 amino acids. Produced via immunoSEQ multiplex PCR; TCRdb's table is partial and in-frame only. The data contain 120,000 to 150,000 clones, 90% to 95% of them singletons. The V gene is TRBV24-1, the J gene TRBJ2-1; 8 bases map to TRBD1. The source material was blood. The TCR comes from a man aged 40-55 years in good health. The CDR3 region is CATMARTGSGVVEQFF. CDR3 sequence (DNA): TGTGCCACCATGGCTCGGACAGGGAGTGGAGTGGTTGAGCAGTTCTTC.